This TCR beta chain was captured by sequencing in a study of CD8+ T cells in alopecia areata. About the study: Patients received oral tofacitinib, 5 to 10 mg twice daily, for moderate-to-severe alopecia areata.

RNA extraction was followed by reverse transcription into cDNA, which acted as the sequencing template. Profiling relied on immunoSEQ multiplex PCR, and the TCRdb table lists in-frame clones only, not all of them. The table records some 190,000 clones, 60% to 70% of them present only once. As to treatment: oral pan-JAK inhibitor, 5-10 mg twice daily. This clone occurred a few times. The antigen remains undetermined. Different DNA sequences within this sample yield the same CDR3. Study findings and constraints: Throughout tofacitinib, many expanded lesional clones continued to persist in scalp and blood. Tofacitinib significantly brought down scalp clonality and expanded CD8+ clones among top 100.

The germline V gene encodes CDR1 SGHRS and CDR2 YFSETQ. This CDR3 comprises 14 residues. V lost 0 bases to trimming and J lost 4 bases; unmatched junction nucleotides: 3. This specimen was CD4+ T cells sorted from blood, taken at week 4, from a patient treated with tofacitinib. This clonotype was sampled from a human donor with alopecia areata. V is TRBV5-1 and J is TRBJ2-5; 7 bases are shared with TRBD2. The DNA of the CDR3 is TGCGCCAGCAGCTTGGCTAGCGGTAGAGAGACCCAGTACTTC. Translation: CASSLASGRETQYF.